The clone carrying this TCR beta chain was seen just once. The antigen is not known. One junction end does not reproduce the germline sequence, and a read error may be involved. Only in-frame clones appear in the TCRdb table, and some are missing; sequencing was by immunoSEQ multiplex PCR. The data contain approximately 80,000 clones, 84% of them singletons. The data were obtained in a study of identifying expanded T cells in peripheral blood. The CDR3 spans 15 residues. The germline V gene encodes CDR1 SSHAT and CDR2 FNYEAQ (reference sequence). Study-level results: Differentially abundant clones: approximately 1.3 between replicates, about 16 at 2 to 3 weeks, 19 to 20 at four. Across healthy donors, higher total template counts meant significantly greater roughly two-week count variance.

Healthy donors had no documented immune events, such as infections, while sampled. Material: blood. The chain links TRBV7-7 to TRBJ2-5, with a weak D call TRBD2 (6 bases). This receptor was taken from a person aged 18 to 75 in good health. The CDR3 nucleotides are TGTGCTAGCAGCTTAGTGGAGGGGAACGAAGTGACCCAGTACTTC. Translation: CASSLVEGNEVTQYF.